This T cell receptor beta chain was recorded in a study of blood T cells in healthy people across ages. CDR1 is SNHLY, CDR2 FYNNEI, per germline. The CDR3 contains 15 residues. V dropped 6 bases and J dropped 2 bases, with 17 bases sitting between them. This clonotype was picked up a small number of times. With a J-beta primer mix and a sample-barcoded 5' primer, a second PCR ran about 7 to 11 cycles. Using its own MiXCR run on the 5' RACE reads, TCRdb lists one record per CDR3 protein. The table includes around 620,000 distinct CDR3 sequences, approximately 27% detected once. This receptor was taken from a woman aged 70-85 years in good health. Sequencing was done on a sample of blood. The chain employs TRBV2 and TRBJ2-7; D tentatively fits TRBD1 or TRBD2 (5 bases each). The CDR3 nucleotides are TGTGCCAGCAGAGAATGGGACGCCGGCGCCTACGAGCAGTACTTC. Its protein product is CASREWDAGAYEQYF.